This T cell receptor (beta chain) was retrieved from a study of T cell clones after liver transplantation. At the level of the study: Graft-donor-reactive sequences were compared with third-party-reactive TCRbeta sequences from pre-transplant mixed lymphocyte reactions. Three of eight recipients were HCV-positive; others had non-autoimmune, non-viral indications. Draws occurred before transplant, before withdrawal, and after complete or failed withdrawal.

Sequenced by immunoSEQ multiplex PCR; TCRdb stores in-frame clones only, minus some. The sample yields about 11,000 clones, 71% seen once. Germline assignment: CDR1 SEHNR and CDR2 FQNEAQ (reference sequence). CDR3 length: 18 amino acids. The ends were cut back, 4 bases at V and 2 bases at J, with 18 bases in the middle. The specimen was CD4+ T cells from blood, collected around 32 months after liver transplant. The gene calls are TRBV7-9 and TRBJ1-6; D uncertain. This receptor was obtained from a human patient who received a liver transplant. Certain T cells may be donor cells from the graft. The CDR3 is CASSSDPRSTAYNSPLHF. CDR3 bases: TGTGCCAGCAGCTCGGACCCCAGGAGTACGGCCTATAATTCACCCCTCCACTTT. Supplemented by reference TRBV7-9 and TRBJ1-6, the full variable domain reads DTGVSQNPRHKITKRGQNVTFRCDPISEHNRLYWYRQTLGQGPEFLTYFQNEAQLEKSRLLSDRFSAERPKGSFSTLEIQRTEQGDSAMYLCASSSDPRSTAYNSPLHFGNGTRLTVT.